This T cell receptor (beta chain) is drawn from a study of graft-versus-host responses after intestinal transplantation. Study as a whole: All recipients were given anti-thymocyte globulin induction, and tacrolimus and steroids were then administered for 2 to 3 years. Study-wide findings and caveats: Declines in HvG clones occurring early post-transplant were associated with peak circulating GvH clone levels. Allografts carried high graft-versus-host to host-versus-graft clonal ratios in patients having graft-donor T cell macrochimerism. GvH clones appeared in recipient marrow, some first in ileum or blood.

About this clone: Its antigen is as yet unknown.

Sequencing used immunoSEQ multiplex PCR; TCRdb keeps in-frame clones, though not all of them. This sample carries about 120,000 clones, around nine tenths of them seen once, and the ten largest clones take roughly 0.24%. Sequenced material: unstimulated CD4+ T cells sorted from spleen or lymph node cells, taken before transplant. The receptor's source is a human donor who was the organ donor for an intestinal transplant.

The CDR3 DNA is TGTGCCAGCAGCAAAGAAGGGTATAGCAATCAGCCCCAGCATTTT. This sequence encodes CASSKEGYSNQPQHF. The genes are TRBV21-1 and TRBJ1-5. TRBV21-1 has pseudogene status. The CDR3 runs to 15 residues.